One sample yielded the 10 T cell receptor beta chains listed below, sequenced in a study of T cells in localized non-small cell lung cancer. Only in-frame clones appear in the TCRdb table, and some are missing; sequencing was by immunoSEQ multiplex PCR. Of 90,000 to 100,000 clones listed, approximately 90% are singletons. The sequencing here drew on PBMCs, taken before any cancer treatment. These receptors all come from a woman aged 40-69 years with stage II squamous cell lung carcinoma.

The chain has TRBV5-4 and TRBJ1-5; maybe TRBD1 (6 bases). V was shortened by 4 bases and J by 2 bases, with 10 bases between the two germline ends. The CDR3 extends over 14 amino acids. Per the germline V gene, CDR1 is SGHNT and CDR2 is YYREEE (reference sequence). CDR3 loop: CASSPGVGNQPQHF. The CDR3 DNA sequence: TGTGCCAGCAGCCCAGGGGTTGGCAATCAGCCCCAGCATTTT.

This sequence joins TRBV5-1 and TRBJ2-5, with a tentative D call TRBD2 (5 bases). The germline V gene encodes CDR1 SGHRS and CDR2 YFSETQ. The CDR3 totals 12 residues. V was shortened by 6 bases and J by 2 bases, with 8 bases between the two germline ends. The DNA for the CDR3 is TGCGCCAGCAAACGGGATCAAGAGACCCAGTACTTC. Amino acid sequence: CASKRDQETQYF.

This sequence joins TRBV6-6 and TRBJ2-2, with D maybe TRBD1 (6 bases). CDR1 and CDR2 (germline): MNHNY, SVGAGI (reference sequence). This CDR3 has 13 amino acids. Trimming stripped 2 bases from V and 9 bases from J, with 10 bases between. Here the CDR3 DNA reads TGTGCCAGCAGTTACGGACAGCGCAGGGAGCTGTTTTTT. As protein: CASSYGQRRELFF.

This sequence joins TRBV2 and TRBJ1-2, with D unresolved. Germline V CDR1 and CDR2: SNHLY, FYNNEI. Trimming left V 6 bases short and J 0 bases short, with 11 bases between. CDR3 length: 14 amino acids. This chain's CDR3 is CASRGGNPNYGYTF. The CDR3 DNA is TGTGCCAGCAGGGGAGGGAACCCTAACTATGGCTACACCTTC.

The chain couples TRBV2 to TRBJ1-5; D gene uncertain. The CDR3 has 14 residues. Trimming pared 9 bases from V and 0 bases from J, leaving 12 bases between. Germline CDR1 SNHLY, CDR2 FYNNEI. CDR3 sequence: CASHADYSNQPQHF. CDR3 sequence (DNA): TGTGCCAGTCACGCAGACTATAGCAATCAGCCCCAGCATTTT.

V usage is TRBV6-5 and J usage is TRBJ1-6; 10 nucleotides align to TRBD1. The CDR3 is 15 residues long. With V trimmed by 6 bases and J by 6 bases, 5 bases remained unmatched. Germline values: CDR1 MNHEY, CDR2 SVGAGI. In DNA form, the CDR3 reads TGTGCCAGCAGCCAAGGACAGGGGGGTAATTCACCCCTCCACTTT. This translates into CASSQGQGGNSPLHF.

J is TRBJ1-1 and V is TRBV5-1; TRBD1 aligns across 7 bases. Germline CDR1 reads SGHRS; CDR2 reads YFSETQ. This CDR3 is 16 amino acids long. V lost 4 bases, J lost 0 bases, and 9 bases stayed unmatched. In DNA form, the CDR3 reads TGCGCCAGCAGCCCGACAGGGAAAGGGGTGAACACTGAAGCTTTCTTT. It specifies CASSPTGKGVNTEAFF.

The rearrangement joins TRBV5-8 to TRBJ2-1, with TRBD2 matching 12 bases. The CDR3 is made up of 16 amino acids. Germline CDR1 SGHTS, CDR2 YDEGEE. The V segment lost 1 base and the J segment 8 bases; nucleotides outside the gene matches: 7. This CDR3 reads CASSLLGGLAGYEQFF. The CDR3 DNA is TGTGCCAGCAGCTTGCTTGGGGGACTAGCGGGCTATGAGCAGTTCTTC.

The chain combines TRBV4-1 with TRBJ1-5, with no clear D. CDR3 length: 13 amino acids. CDR1 and CDR2 (germline): MGHRA, YSYEKL. Trimming pared 4 bases from V and 2 bases from J, leaving 6 bases between. Here the CDR3 DNA reads TGCGCCAGCAGCCCCATGGGCAATCAGCCCCAGCATTTT. Translated, it gives CASSPMGNQPQHF.

The J gene is TRBJ1-2, the V gene TRBV28; 8 nucleotides line up with TRBD1. There are 14 residues in the CDR3. The ends lost 4 bases at V and 5 bases at J; junction bases unmatched: 6. The germline V gene encodes CDR1 MDHEN and CDR2 SYDVKM. Here the CDR3 DNA reads TGTGCCAGCAGTTCGGACAGGGTCGCATATGGCTACACCTTC. Translated: CASSSDRVAYGYTF.